This entry concerns a single T cell receptor (beta chain). No antigen is known for it. These data come from a study of cytomegalovirus exposure and HLA in healthy donors. Study-wide points: DRB1 had the most TCR associations and HLA-C the fewest, a later analysis found, with rates varying by HLA locus. TCR beta V- and J-gene trimming was later associated with a missense DCLRE1C variant.

The CDR3 consists of 14 residues. CDR1 SGHNT and CDR2 YYREEE come from the germline V gene (reference sequence). V shed 6 bases and J 5 bases; nucleotides not matched to a gene: 10. This PCR relied on a set of 60 Vbeta primers and 13 Jbeta primers. This table comes from immunoSEQ multiplex PCR, and its TCRdb copy is limited to in-frame clones, with some not included. The sample table sets out about 72,000 clones. The chain employs TRBV5-4 and TRBJ1-1, with 7 bases that match TRBD1. Sequencing was performed on PBMCs. This TCR was recovered from a man aged 40-49 years in good health and CMV-seronegative. The CDR3 protein is CASTLRDSGTEAFF. DNA of the CDR3: TGTGCCAGCACCTTACGGGACAGCGGAACTGAAGCTTTCTTT.